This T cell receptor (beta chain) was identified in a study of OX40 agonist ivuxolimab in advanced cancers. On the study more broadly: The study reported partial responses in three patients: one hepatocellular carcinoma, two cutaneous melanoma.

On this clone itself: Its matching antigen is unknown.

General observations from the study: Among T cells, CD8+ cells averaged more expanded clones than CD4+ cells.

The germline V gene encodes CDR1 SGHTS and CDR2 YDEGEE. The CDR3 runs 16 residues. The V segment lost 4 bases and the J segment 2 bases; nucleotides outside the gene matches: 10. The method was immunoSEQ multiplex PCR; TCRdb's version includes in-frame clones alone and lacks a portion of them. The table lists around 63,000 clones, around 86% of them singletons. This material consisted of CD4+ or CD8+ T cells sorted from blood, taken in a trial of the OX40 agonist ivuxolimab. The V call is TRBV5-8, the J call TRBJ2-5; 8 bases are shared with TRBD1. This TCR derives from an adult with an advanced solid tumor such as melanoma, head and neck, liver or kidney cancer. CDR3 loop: CASSIFGQGKQETQYF. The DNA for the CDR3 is TGTGCCAGCAGCATCTTCGGACAGGGCAAACAAGAGACCCAGTACTTC.